This T cell receptor beta chain was profiled in a study of blood T cell repertoires in COVID-19. Per the germline V gene, CDR1 is LNHDA and CDR2 is SQIVND (reference sequence). Trimming removed 1 base from V and 3 bases from J; junction bases left unmatched: 2. CDR3 size: 16 residues. Per the authors' pipeline: Reference gene primer amplification in the assay estimated nucleated cell counts. Only in-frame clones appear in the TCRdb table, and some are missing; sequencing was by immunoSEQ multiplex PCR. D and trimming were read from the DNA, whereas the V and J calls and clone size are those reported in that table. The sample lists about 88,000 clones, 70% to 90% seen once, with 2.5% to 3.5% in the top ten.

J is TRBJ2-1 and V is TRBV19, with 11 bases aligning to TRBD2. The specimen was peripheral blood. The clonotype originates from a woman of 80 years or more with acute or convalescent COVID-19. CDR3 nucleotides: TGTGCCAGTAGTATAGTTGGGACTAGCGGCTACAATGAGCAGTTCTTC. Translating gives CASSIVGTSGYNEQFF.